The entry below describes one TCR beta chain. The germline CDR1 and CDR2 sequences are LNHNV and YYDKDF (reference sequence). The V end lost 0 bases, the J end lost 7 bases, and 13 bases lay between the germline ends. The CDR3 is 16 residues long. The data derive from a study of control samples from healthy donors and cancer patients. Here immunoSEQ multiplex PCR was the method, and the copy in TCRdb shows in-frame clones only, minus some. The data contain 75,000 to 100,000 clones, roughly four fifths of them singletons. The source is a man between 60 and 70 years old in good health. The rearrangement links TRBV15 to TRBJ1-6; no clear D gene. The specimen was blood. As DNA, the CDR3 is TGTGCCACCAGCAGAGATCTGATGGGGAAGAATTCACCCCTCCACTTT. Its translation: CATSRDLMGKNSPLHF. Supplemented by reference TRBV15 and TRBJ1-6, the full variable domain reads DAMVIQNPRYQVTQFGKPVTLSCSQTLNHNVMYWYQQKSSQAPKLLFHYYDKDFNNEADTPDNFQSRRPNTSFCFLDIRSPGLGDTAMYLCATSRDLMGKNSPLHFGNGTRLTVT.